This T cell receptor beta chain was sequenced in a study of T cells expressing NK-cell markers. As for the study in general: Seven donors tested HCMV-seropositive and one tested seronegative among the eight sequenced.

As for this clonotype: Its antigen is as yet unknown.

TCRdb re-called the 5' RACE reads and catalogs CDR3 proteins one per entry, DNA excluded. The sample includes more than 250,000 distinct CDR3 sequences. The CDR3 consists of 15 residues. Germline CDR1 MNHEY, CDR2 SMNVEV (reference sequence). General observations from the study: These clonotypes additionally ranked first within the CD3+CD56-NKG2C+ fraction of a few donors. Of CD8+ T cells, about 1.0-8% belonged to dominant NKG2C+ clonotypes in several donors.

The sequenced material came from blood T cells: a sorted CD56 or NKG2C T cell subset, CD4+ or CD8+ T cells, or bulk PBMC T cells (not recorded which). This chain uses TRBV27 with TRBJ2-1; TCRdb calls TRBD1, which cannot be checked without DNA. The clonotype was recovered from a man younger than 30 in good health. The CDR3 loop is CASSLPGWPYNEQFF.